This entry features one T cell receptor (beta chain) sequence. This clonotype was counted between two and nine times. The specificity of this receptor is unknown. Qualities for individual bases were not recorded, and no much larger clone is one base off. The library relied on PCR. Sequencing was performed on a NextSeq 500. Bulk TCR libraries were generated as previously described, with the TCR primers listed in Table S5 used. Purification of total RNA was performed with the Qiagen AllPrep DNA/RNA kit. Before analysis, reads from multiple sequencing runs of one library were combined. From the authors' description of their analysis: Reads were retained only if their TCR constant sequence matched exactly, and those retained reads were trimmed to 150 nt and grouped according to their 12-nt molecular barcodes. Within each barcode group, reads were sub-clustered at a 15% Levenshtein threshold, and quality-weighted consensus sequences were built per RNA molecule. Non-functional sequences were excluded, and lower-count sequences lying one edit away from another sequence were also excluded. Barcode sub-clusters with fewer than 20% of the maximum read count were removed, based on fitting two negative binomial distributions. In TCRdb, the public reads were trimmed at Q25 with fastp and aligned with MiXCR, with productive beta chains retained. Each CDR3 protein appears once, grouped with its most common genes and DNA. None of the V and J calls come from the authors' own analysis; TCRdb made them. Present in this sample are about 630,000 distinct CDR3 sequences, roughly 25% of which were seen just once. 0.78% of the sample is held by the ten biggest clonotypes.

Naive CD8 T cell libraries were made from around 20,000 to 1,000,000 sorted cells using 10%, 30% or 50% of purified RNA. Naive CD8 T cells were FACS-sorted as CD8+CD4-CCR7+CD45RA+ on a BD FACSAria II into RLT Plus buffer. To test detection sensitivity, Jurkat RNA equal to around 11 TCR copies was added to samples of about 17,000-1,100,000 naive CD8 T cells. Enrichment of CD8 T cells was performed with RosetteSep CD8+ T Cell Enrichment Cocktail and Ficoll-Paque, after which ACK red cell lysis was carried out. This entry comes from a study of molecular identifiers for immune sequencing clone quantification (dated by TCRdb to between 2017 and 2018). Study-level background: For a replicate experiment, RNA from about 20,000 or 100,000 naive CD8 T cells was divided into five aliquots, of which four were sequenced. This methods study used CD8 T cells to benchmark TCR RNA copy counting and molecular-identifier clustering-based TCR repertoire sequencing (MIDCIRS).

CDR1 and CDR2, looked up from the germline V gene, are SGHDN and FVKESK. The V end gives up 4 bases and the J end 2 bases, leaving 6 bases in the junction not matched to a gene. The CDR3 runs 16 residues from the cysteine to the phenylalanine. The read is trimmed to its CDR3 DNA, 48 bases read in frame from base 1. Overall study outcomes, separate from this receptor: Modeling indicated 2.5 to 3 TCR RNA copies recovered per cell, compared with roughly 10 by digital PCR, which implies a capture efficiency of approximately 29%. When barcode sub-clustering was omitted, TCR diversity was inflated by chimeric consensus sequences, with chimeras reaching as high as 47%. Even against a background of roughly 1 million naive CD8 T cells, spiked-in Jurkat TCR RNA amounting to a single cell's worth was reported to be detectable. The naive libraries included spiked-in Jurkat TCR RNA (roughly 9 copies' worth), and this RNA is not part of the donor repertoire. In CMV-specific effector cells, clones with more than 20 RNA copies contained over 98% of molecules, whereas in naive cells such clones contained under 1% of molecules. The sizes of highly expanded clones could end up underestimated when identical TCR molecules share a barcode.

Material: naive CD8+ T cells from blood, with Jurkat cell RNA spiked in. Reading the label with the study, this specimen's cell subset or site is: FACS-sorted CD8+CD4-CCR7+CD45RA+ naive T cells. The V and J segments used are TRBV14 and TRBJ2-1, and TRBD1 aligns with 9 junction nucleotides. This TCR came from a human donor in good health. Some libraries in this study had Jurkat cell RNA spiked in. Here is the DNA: TGTGCCAGCAGCCTCCCGGGACAGGGCCCCTACAATGAGCAGTTCTTC. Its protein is CASSLPGQGPYNEQFF.